This T cell receptor beta chain was found in a study of blood T cell repertoires in COVID-19. This CDR3 spans 14 amino acids. The V end was cut by 0 bases, the J end by 0 bases, with 7 bases between. The V gene's germline CDR1 is GTSNPN and CDR2 SVGIG (reference sequence). In the original processing: Amplification of reference gene primers was used by the study to estimate nucleated cell counts. TCRdb's table, derived via immunoSEQ multiplex PCR, lists solely in-frame clones and lacks some. The D gene and trimming were derived from the DNA, and the V and J assignments and clone size from that table. The sample contains 250,000 to 350,000 clones, about nine tenths of which appear only once. This clone has only one observation.

Sequencing was performed on peripheral blood. The source of this sequence is a woman aged 30 to 39 with COVID-19, enrolled during active disease. This rearrangement joins TRBV30 to TRBJ2-3, with no clear D. The CDR3 nucleotides are TGTGCCTGGAGTGTTAGAGAGAGCACAGATACGCAGTATTTT. Encoded protein: CAWSVRESTDTQYF.